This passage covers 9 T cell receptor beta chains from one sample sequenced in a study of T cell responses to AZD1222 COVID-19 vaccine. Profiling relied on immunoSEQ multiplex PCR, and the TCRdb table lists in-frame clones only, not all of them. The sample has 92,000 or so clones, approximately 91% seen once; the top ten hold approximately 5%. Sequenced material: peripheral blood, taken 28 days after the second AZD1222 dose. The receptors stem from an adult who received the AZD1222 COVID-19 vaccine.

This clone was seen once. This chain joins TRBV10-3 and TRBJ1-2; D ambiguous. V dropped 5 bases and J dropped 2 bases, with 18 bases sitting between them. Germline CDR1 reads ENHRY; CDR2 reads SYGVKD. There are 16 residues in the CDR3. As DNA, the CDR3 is TGTGCCATCAGTCCCTACACCCGGCAGAGGAACTATGGCTACACCTTC. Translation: CAISPYTRQRNYGYTF.

CDR3 coding DNA: TGTGCCAGCAGTGAGACTAGCGGGGGCTACAATGAGCAGTTCTTC. It specifies CASSETSGGYNEQFF. The rearrangement joins TRBV6-4 to TRBJ2-1, with 12 bases aligning to TRBD2. Trimming took 3 bases from V and 3 from J; bases not matched to a gene: 0. This CDR3 has 15 residues. The V gene's germline CDR1 is MRHNA and CDR2 SNTAGT.

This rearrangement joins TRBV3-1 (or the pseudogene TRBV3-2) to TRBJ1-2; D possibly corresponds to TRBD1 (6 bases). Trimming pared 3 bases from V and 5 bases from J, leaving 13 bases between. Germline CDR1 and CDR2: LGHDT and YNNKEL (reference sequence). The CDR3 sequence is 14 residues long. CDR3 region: CASSQYRADYGYTF. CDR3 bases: TGTGCCAGCAGCCAGTACAGGGCTGATTATGGCTACACCTTC.

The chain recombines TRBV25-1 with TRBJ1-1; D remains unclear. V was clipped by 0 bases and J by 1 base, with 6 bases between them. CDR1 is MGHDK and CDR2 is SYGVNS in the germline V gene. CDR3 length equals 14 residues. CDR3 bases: TGTGCCAGCAGTGAATATAAGGGGAACACTGAAGCTTTCTTT. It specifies CASSEYKGNTEAFF.

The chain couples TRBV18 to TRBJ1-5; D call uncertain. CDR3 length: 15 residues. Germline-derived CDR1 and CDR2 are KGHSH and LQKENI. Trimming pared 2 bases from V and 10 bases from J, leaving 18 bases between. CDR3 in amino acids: CASSPAGVRTFPQHF. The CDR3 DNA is TGTGCCAGCTCACCAGCCGGGGTCCGGACGTTTCCCCAGCATTTT.

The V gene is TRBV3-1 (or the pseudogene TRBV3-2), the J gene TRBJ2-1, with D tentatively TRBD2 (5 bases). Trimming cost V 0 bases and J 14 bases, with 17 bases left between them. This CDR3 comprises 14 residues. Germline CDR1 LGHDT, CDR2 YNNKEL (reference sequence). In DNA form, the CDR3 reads TGTGCCAGCAGCCAAGATTACGAGGGTTTGTGGAAGTTCTTC. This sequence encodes CASSQDYEGLWKFF.

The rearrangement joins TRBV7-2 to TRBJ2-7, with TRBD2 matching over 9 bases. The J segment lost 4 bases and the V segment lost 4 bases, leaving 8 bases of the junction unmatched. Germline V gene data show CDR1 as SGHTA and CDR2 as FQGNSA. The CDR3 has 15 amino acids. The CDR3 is CASSSIAGAAYEQYF. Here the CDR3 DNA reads TGTGCCAGCAGCTCCATAGCGGGGGCGGCTTACGAGCAGTACTTC.

CDR3 loop: CASSTPQVPNTEAFF. CDR3 nucleotides: TGTGCCAGCAGCACCCCACAGGTTCCGAACACTGAAGCTTTCTTT. The chain combines TRBV13 with TRBJ1-1, with a weak D call TRBD1 (5 bases). The CDR3 consists of 15 residues. Trimming cost V 5 bases and J 1 base, with 14 bases left between them. CDR1 and CDR2 (germline): PRHDT, FYEKMQ (reference sequence).

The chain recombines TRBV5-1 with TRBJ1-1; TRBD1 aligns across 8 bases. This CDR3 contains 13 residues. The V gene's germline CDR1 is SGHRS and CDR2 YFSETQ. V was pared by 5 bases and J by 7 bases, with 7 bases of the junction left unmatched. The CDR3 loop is CASSKGQAVEAFF. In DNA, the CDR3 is TGCGCCAGCAGTAAGGGACAGGCCGTTGAAGCTTTCTTT. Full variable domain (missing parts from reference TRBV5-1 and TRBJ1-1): KAGVTQTPRYLIKTRGQQVTLSCSPISGHRSVSWYQQTPGQGLQFLFEYFSETQRNKGNFPGRFSGRQFSNSRSEMNVSTLELGDSALYLCASSKGQAVEAFFGQGTRLTVV.